This is a list of T cell receptor beta chains from one sample in a study of T cells in Graves' hyperthyroidism and ophthalmopathy. Via MiXCR, TCRdb re-called the multiplex PCR reads, giving one row per CDR3 protein. The table lists 350,000 to 400,000 distinct CDR3 sequences, around a sixth of them singletons. Sample: blood. The receptor source for this set is a man between 18 and 35 years old with Graves' ophthalmopathy. CDR3s include the opening cysteine and the closing phenylalanine or tryptophan. Fields, in order: D gene, V gene, J gene, clone size, CDR3 protein, CDR3 DNA. A D gene is named only where the DNA matches it firmly. Only part of the rows carry a size: once, few, many, or a class if the clone is expanded.

>TRBD1|TRBV18|TRBJ2-7|.
CASSPTTGGYEQYF
TGTGCCAGCTCACCAACGACAGGGGGCTACGAGCAGTACTTC
>.|TRBV2|TRBJ1-1|many
CASAAYGEAFF
TGTGCCAGCGCAGCGTACGGGGAAGCTTTCTTT
>TRBD1|TRBV6-1|TRBJ1-2|many
CASRGQEYGYTF
TGTGCCAGCCGGGGACAGGAATATGGCTACACCTTC
>TRBD1|TRBV18|TRBJ1-5|many
CASSPRSTGGNQPQHF
TGTGCCAGCTCACCACGGAGCACAGGGGGAAATCAGCCCCAGCATTTT
>.|TRBV12-3/TRBV12-4|TRBJ2-7|.
CASSPEGALEQYF
TGTGCCAGCAGCCCGGAGGGGGCCCTCGAGCAGTACTTC
>.|TRBV20-1|TRBJ1-4|few
CSASDSEKLFF
TGCAGTGCTAGCGATTCTGAAAAACTGTTTTTT
>TRBD1|TRBV11-2|TRBJ1-6|many
CASSLVGTGGYSPLHF
TGTGCCAGCAGCTTAGTAGGGACAGGGGGGTACTCACCCCTCCACTTT
>.|TRBV7-6|TRBJ1-2|few
CASSSRGRDSHGYTF
TGTGCCAGCAGCTCAAGGGGAAGGGATAGTCATGGCTACACCTTC
>.|TRBV3-1|TRBJ1-2|many
CASSALGKDGYTF
TGTGCCAGCAGCGCTCTCGGGAAAGACGGCTACACCTTC
>TRBD1|TRBV5-1|TRBJ1-1|many
CASSLAGQSSTEAFF
TGCGCCAGCAGCTTGGCGGGACAGAGTTCAACTGAAGCTTTCTTT
>TRBD1|TRBV27|TRBJ2-5|many
CASSLGGYRGLQETQYF
TGTGCCAGCAGTTTGGGTGGGTACAGGGGCCTTCAAGAGACCCAGTACTTC
>.|TRBV6-2/TRBV6-3|TRBJ2-3|many
CASSYSSPYLGGADTQYF
TGTGCCAGCAGTTACTCGAGTCCTTATCTAGGAGGGGCAGATACGCAGTATTTT
>.|TRBV6-5|TRBJ1-5|few
CASSYFGLATPGSNQPQHF
TGTGCCAGCAGTTACTTTGGCCTTGCCACCCCCGGGAGCAATCAGCCCCAGCATTTT
>.|TRBV27|TRBJ2-1|few
CASSLDFLEGAYNEQFF
TGTGCCAGCAGTTTAGATTTCCTTGAGGGAGCCTACAATGAGCAGTTCTTC
>TRBD1|TRBV6-1|TRBJ1-2|many
CASSERTGNYGYTF
TGTGCCAGCAGTGAACGGACAGGAAATTATGGCTACACCTTC
>TRBD1|TRBV4-1|TRBJ2-2|few
CASSLEGQGGTGELFF
TGCGCCAGCAGCCTGGAGGGACAGGGGGGGACCGGGGAGCTGTTTTTT
>TRBD1|TRBV12-3/TRBV12-4|TRBJ1-1|many
CASSLPRQGPRTEAFF
TGTGCCAGCAGTTTACCTCGACAGGGCCCGAGGACTGAAGCTTTCTTT
>TRBD2|TRBV10-3|TRBJ2-1|many
CAISEPGLAGGLVLSEQFF
TGTGCCATCAGTGAGCCGGGACTAGCGGGGGGGCTGGTGTTGAGTGAGCAGTTCTTC
>.|TRBV9|TRBJ1-2|many
CASSVGLDYGYTF
TGTGCCAGCAGCGTAGGCTTGGACTATGGCTACACCTTC
>TRBD1|TRBV2|TRBJ1-2|.
CASSAHRDRGGYTF
TGTGCCAGCAGCGCCCACCGGGACAGGGGTGGCTACACCTTC
>TRBD2|TRBV11-2|TRBJ2-3|many
CASSRVFSAGGPLDTQYF
TGTGCCAGCAGCAGAGTGTTTTCGGCGGGGGGGCCCTTAGATACGCAGTATTTT
>.|TRBV7-9|TRBJ2-7|many
CASSSYGGPYEQYF
TGTGCCAGCAGCTCCTACGGGGGACCCTACGAGCAGTACTTC
>TRBD2|TRBV9|TRBJ2-3|.
CASSATSGVTDTQYF
TGTGCCAGCAGCGCAACTAGCGGGGTTACAGATACGCAGTATTTT
>.|TRBV20-1|TRBJ2-3|many
CSARGEGGDTQYF
TGCAGTGCTAGAGGGGAAGGGGGGGATACGCAGTATTTT
>TRBD1|TRBV11-3|TRBJ2-5|many
CASSPMGTGTETQYF
TGTGCCAGCAGCCCGATGGGGACAGGGACAGAGACCCAGTACTTC
>.|TRBV12-3/TRBV12-4|TRBJ1-1|many
CASSPNIGALNTEAFF
TGTGCCAGCAGTCCCAATATTGGAGCACTGAACACTGAAGCTTTCTTT
>.|TRBV29-1|TRBJ2-1|.
CSVLAGSSYNEQFF
TGCAGCGTTTTGGCCGGGAGCTCCTACAATGAGCAGTTCTTC
>.|TRBV6-2/TRBV6-3|TRBJ1-2|many
CASSRGTNYGYTF
TGTGCCAGCAGCCGCGGGACGAACTATGGCTACACCTTC
>TRBD1|TRBV11-2|TRBJ2-7|.
CASSSGRGGSSGQYF
TGTGCCAGCAGCTCCGGCCGAGGGGGCAGCTCCGGGCAGTACTTC
>TRBD2|TRBV2|TRBJ2-3|.
CASSGGGAPDTQYF
TGTGCCAGCAGTGGCGGGGGGGCCCCAGATACGCAGTATTTT
>.|TRBV4-1|TRBJ1-3|few
CASSQWTAGNTIYF
TGCGCCAGCAGCCAATGGACAGCTGGAAACACCATATATTTT
>.|TRBV12-3/TRBV12-4|TRBJ1-2|many
CASSFGTIRGYTF
TGTGCCAGCAGTTTTGGCACCATCAGGGGCTACACCTTC